The present TCR beta chain was sequenced within a study of Tregs in tolerant kidney transplant recipients. General observations from the study: The most relevant donor-specific Treg TCRbeta repertoire apparently came from expansion with activated donor B cells. Validation in larger populations is needed because few patients were studied. Biological reproducibility was not directly addressed in this study.

CD4+CD25+CD127- Tregs, CD4+CD25- non-Tregs, CD4 and CD8 cells were sorted. Method: immunoSEQ multiplex PCR; TCRdb's copy keeps in-frame clones and lacks some. Among 75,000 to 95,000 clones listed, approximately 94% were seen once. Germline V CDR1 and CDR2: MNHEY, SMNVEV (reference sequence). V gave up 7 bases and J gave up 0 bases; unmatched junction bases: 4. The CDR3 runs 15 residues. Note on this clone: The antigen is unknown.

This receptor was identified in a human donor in good health. This chain joins TRBV27 and TRBJ2-2; 8 bases are shared with TRBD2. The sample comprised CD8+ T cells from blood. CDR3 sequence reads: CASTTGLANTGELFF. The CDR3 bases are TGTGCCAGCACCACGGGACTAGCGAACACCGGGGAGCTGTTTTTT.